This TCR beta chain was found in a study of blood T cell repertoires in COVID-19 (dated by TCRdb to about 2020). A note on the overall study: Samples from collaborators originated in the United States, Italy and Spain and spanned both the acute and convalescent phases of COVID-19. A freely available public database, intended as a resource for researchers studying the immune response to SARS-CoV-2, is where the repertoires were released. Where HLA class I and class II types were available, the types were taken from metadata supplied by the sample provider, not from assay-based typing. Subjects who had been exposed to COVID-19, were actively infected with it, or had recovered from it provided the deeply sampled blood TCRbeta repertoires that made up the dataset. The sample metadata nearly always contained a de-identified subject ID, COVID-19 status, age in years and sex. The prospective study material was composed of cDNA or gDNA derived from T cells, B-cell-depleted T cells, or PBMCs. Samples were obtained from the ongoing ImmuneRACE study (first 160 participants) and from 1,254 subjects provided by 6 global collaborators.

The investigation overall reported the following: The quantity of clinical and demographic metadata differed by source and by participant and was supplied without curation.

This clone has a single count. This receptor's antigen is unknown. The input lacks base qualities; no much larger clone sits a single base away. Its CDR3 holds 13 amino acids, cysteine through phenylalanine. Only CDR3 DNA is held: 39 bases, read in frame from base 1. The germline V gene (reference sequence) supplies CDR1 LNHDA and CDR2 SQIVND. Ends trimmed: V by 6 bases, J by 3 bases; bases unmatched to a gene: 2. Participants in the prospective study were enrolled through a virtual design, were aged about 18 to 100 years, and lived in approximately 24 United States geographic areas. Cohort assignment in the prospective study relied on participant-reported clinical history from a screening survey and a study questionnaire. Exposed participants had been in contact with someone with a PCR-confirmed or clinician-diagnosed COVID-19 case within 2 weeks of study entry. Each participant in the prospective study had whole blood, serum and a nasopharyngeal or oropharyngeal swab collected by mobile phlebotomists. Additional blood draws and questionnaires over an approximately two-month period could optionally be provided by prospective study participants. Before DNA extraction, blood samples from the prospective study were shipped at room temperature or frozen.

TCRbeta CDR3 regions were amplified from genomic DNA by means of the immunoSEQ Assay, a bias-controlled multiplex PCR. The original methods were these. The number of nucleated cells in each sample was estimated from the amplification of reference gene primers within the assay. To quantify the absolute abundance of each unique TCRbeta CDR3 rearrangement, sequence reads were collapsed and filtered. For each sample, productive Simpson clonality was calculated by taking the square root of Simpson's diversity index across productive rearrangements. TCRdb re-hosts the immuneACCESS table, in-frame sequences only. Its copies lack some clones; in the studies checked, an unresolved V gene accounts for under half of them, and the cause for the rest is not known. V and J calls and clone size come straight from that table; D and trimming were deduced from the DNA. The sample includes around 250,000 clones, with more than 75% observed a single time. Under 8% of the sample rests with the top ten.

The sequence derives from a woman in her forties or fifties who had been exposed to COVID-19. The sequence is built from TRBV19 and TRBJ2-1; 7 bases in the middle match TRBD1. Sequenced sample: PBMCs or T cells enriched from blood (not recorded which). The CDR3 corresponds to CASSRTGYNEQFF. The bases read TGTGCCAGTAGCCGGACAGGCTACAATGAGCAGTTCTTC.